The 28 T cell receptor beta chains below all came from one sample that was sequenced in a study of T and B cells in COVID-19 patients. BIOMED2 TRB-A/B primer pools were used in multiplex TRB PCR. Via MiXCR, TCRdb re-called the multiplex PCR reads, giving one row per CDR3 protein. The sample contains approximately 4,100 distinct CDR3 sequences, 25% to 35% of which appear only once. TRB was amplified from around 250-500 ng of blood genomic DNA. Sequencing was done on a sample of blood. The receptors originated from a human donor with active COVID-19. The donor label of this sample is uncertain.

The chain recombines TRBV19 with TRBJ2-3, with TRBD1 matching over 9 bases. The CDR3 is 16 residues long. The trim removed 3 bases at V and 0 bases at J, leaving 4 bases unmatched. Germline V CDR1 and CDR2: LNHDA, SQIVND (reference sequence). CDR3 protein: CASSMRTGASTDTQYF. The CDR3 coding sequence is TGTGCCAGTAGTATGCGGACAGGGGCTAGCACAGATACGCAGTATTTT.

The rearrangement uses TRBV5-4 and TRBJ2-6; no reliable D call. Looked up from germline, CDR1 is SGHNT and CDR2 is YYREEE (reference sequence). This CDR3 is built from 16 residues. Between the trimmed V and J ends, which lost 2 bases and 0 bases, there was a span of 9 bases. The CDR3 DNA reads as TGTGCCAGCAGCTTAGAACCGACCTCTGGGGCCAACGTCCTGACTTTC. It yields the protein CASSLEPTSGANVLTF.

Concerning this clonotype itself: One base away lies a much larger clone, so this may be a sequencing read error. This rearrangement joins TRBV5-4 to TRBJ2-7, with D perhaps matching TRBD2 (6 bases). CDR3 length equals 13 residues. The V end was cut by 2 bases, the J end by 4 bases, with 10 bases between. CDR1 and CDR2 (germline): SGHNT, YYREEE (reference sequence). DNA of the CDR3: TGTGCCAGCAGCTTTCCGGGACTTTACGAGCAGTACTTC. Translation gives CASSFPGLYEQYF.

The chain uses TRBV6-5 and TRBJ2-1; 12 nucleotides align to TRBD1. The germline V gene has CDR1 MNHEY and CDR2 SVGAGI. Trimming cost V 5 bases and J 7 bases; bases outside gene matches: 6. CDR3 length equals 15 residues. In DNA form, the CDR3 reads TGTGCCAGCAGTCGGGGGACAGGGGGCAAGAATGAGCAGTTCTTC. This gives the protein CASSRGTGGKNEQFF.

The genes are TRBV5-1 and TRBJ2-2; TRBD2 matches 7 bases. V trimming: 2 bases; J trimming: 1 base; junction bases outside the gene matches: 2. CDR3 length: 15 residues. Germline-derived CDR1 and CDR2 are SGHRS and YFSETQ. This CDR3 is CASSFASGNTGELFF. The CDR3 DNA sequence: TGCGCCAGCAGCTTCGCTAGCGGGAACACCGGGGAGCTGTTTTTT.

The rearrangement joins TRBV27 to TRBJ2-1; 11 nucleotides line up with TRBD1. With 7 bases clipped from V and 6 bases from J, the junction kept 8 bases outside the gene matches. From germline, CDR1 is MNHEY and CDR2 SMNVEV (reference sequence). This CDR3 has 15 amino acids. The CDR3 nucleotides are TGTGCCAGCATTACCGGGACAGGGGGTATCAATGAGCAGTTCTTC. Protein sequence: CASITGTGGINEQFF.

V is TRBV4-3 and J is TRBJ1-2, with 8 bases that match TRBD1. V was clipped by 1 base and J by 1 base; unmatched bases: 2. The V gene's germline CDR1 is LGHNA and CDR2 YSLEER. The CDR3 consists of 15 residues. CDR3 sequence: CASSQGTGLNYGYTF. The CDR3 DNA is TGCGCCAGCAGCCAAGGGACAGGGCTTAACTATGGCTACACCTTC.

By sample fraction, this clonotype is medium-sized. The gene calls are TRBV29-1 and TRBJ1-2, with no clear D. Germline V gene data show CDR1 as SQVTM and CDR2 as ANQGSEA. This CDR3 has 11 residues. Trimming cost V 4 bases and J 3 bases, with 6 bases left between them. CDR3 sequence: CSVAVDYGYTF. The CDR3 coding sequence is TGCAGCGTTGCCGTCGACTATGGCTACACCTTC.

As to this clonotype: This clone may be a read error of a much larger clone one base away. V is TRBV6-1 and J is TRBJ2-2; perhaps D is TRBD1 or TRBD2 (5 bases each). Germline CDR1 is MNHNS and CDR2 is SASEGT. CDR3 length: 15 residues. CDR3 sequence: CASRRDPRGTVELFF. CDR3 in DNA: TGTGCCAGCAGGAGGGACCCGCGCGGCACCGTGGAGCTGTTTTTT.

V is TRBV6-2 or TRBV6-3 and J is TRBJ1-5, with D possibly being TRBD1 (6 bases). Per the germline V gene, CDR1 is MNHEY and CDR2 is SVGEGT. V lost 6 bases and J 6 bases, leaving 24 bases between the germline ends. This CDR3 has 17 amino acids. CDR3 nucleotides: TGTGCCAGCAGCGGGGGATCCTGGGGGGGGGCTGGTCAGCCCCAGCATTTT. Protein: CASSGGSWGGAGQPQHF.

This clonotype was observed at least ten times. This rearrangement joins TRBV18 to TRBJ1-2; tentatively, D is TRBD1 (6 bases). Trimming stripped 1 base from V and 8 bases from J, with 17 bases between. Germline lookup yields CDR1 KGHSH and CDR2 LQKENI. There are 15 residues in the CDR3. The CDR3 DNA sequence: TGTGCCAGCTCACCACGAATTGGGGGCGCGGACGGCTACACCTTC. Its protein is CASSPRIGGADGYTF.

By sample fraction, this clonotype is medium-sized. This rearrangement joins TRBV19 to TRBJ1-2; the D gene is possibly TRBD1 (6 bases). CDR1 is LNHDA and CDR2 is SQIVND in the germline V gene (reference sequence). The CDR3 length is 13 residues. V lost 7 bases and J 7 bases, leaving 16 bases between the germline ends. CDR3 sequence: CASTPRGAFGYTF. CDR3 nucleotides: TGTGCCAGTACCCCGCGGGGGGCGTTTGGCTACACCTTC.

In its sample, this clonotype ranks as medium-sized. DNA of the CDR3: TGTGCCAGCAGCTTGGCACTGGGACTAACTCGACAAGAGACCCAGTACTTC. It yields the protein CASSLALGLTRQETQYF. The chain is built from TRBV5-5 and TRBJ2-5, with 7 bases that match TRBD2. The CDR3 has 17 residues. Looked up from germline, CDR1 is SGHKS and CDR2 is YYEKEE (reference sequence). The J segment lost 2 bases and the V segment lost 0 bases, leaving 10 bases of the junction unmatched.

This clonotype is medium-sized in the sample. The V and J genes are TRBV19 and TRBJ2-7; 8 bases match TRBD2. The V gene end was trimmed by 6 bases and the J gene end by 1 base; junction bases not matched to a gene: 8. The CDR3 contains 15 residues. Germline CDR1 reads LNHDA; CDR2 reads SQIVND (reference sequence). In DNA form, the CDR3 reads TGTGCCAGTAGCCCAATAGCGGGGCGGTCCTACGAGCAGTACTTC. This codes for CASSPIAGRSYEQYF.

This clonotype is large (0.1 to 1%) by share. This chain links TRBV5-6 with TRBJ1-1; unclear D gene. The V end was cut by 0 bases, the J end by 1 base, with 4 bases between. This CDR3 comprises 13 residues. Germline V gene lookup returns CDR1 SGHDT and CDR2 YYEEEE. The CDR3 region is CASSLDRNTEAFF. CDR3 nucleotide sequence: TGTGCCAGCAGCTTGGACAGGAACACTGAAGCTTTCTTT.

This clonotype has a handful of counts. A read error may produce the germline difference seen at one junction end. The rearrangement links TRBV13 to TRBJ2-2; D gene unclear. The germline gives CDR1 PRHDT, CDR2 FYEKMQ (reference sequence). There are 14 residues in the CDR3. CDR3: CASSTIYPTGELFF. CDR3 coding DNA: TGCGCCAGCAGCACCATCTACCCGACCGGGGAGCTGTTTTTT.

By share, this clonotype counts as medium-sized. CDR3 nucleotides: TGTGCCACCAGCAGAGAACGGGCCTCATCCTACGAGCAGTACTTC. It translates to CATSRERASSYEQYF. This chain links TRBV15 with TRBJ2-7, with D unresolved. This CDR3 has 15 residues. In germline, CDR1 is LNHNV, CDR2 YYDKDF (reference sequence). V lost 0 bases to trimming and J lost 1 base, with 10 bases between them.

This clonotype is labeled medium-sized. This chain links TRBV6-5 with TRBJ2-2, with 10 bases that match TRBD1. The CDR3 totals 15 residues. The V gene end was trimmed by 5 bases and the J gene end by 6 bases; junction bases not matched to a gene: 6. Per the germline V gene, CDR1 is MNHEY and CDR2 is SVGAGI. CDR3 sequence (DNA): TGTGCCAGCAGTCCCGGGACAGGGGTCCCCGGGGAGCTGTTTTTT. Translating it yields CASSPGTGVPGELFF.

CDR3 amino acids: CASSLVPIREQYF. CDR3 DNA sequence: TGTGCCAGCAGCTTAGTTCCTATCCGCGAGCAGTACTTC. The chain recombines TRBV11-2 with TRBJ2-7; D is undetermined. The CDR3 is 13 amino acids. V was pared by 1 base and J by 6 bases, with 10 bases between. Germline CDR1 is SGHAT and CDR2 is FQNNGV.

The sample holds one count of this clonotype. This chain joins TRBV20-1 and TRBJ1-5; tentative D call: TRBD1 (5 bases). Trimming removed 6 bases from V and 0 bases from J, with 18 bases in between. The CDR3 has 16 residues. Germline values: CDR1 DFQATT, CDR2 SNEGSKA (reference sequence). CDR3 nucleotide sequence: TGCAGTGCCCCGGGCCTAGGGGATTATAGCAATCAGCCCCAGCATTTT. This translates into CSAPGLGDYSNQPQHF.

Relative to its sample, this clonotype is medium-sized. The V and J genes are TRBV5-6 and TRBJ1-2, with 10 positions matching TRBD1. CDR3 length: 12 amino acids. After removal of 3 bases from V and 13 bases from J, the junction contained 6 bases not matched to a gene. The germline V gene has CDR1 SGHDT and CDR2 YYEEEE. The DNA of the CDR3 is TGTGCCAGCAGCTCCCGACAGGGGGCGGCCACCTTC. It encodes CASSSRQGAATF.

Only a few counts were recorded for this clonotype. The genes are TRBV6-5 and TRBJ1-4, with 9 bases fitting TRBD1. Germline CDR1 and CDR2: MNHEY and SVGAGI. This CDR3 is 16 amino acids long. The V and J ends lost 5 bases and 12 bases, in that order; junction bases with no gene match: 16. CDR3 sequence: CASSEGSGTGNAELFF. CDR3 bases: TGTGCCAGCAGTGAAGGGTCCGGGACAGGGAATGCGGAACTGTTTTTT.

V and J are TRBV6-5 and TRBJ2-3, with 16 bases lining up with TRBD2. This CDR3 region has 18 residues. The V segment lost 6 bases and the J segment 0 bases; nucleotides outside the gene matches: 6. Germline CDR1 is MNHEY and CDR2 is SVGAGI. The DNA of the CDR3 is TGTGCCAGCAGAGGGACTAGCGGGGGGGGAGTAAGCACAGATACGCAGTATTTT. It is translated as CASRGTSGGGVSTDTQYF.

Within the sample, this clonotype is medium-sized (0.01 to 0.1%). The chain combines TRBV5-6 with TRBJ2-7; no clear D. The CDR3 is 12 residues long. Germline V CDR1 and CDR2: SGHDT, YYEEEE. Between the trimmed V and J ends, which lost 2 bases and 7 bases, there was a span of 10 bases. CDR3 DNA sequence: TGTGCCAGCAGCTTACATAACGGGGAGCAGTACTTC. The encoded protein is CASSLHNGEQYF.

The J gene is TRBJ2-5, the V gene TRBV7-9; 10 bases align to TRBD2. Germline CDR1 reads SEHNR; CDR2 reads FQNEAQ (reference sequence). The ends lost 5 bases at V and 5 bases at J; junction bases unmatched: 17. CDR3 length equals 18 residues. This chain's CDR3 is CASSPNRAGGLGEETQYF. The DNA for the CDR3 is TGTGCCAGCAGCCCAAATCGAGCGGGAGGGCTAGGAGAGGAGACCCAGTACTTC. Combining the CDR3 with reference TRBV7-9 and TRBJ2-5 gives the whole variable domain DTGVSQNPRHKITKRGQNVTFRCDPISEHNRLYWYRQTLGQGPEFLTYFQNEAQLEKSRLLSDRFSAERPKGSFSTLEIQRTEQGDSAMYLCASSPNRAGGLGEETQYFGPGTRLLVL.

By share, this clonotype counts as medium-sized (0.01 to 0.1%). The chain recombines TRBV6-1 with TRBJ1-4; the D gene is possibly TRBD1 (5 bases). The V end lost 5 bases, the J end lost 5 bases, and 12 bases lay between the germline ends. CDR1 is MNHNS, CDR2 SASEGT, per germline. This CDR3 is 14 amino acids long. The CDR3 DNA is TGTGCCAGCAGTAGTATTCGGGGGAATGAAAAACTGTTTTTT. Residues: CASSSIRGNEKLFF.

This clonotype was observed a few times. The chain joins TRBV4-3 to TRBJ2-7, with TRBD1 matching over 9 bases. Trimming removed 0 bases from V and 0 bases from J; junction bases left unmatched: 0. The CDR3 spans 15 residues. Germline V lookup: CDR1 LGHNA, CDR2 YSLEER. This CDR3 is CASSQETGGSYEQYF. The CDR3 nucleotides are TGCGCCAGCAGCCAAGAGACAGGGGGCTCCTACGAGCAGTACTTC.

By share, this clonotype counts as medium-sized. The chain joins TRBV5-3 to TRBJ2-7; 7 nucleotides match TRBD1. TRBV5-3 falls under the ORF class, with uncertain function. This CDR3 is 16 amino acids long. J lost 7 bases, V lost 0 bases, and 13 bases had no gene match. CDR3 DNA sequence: TGTGCCAGAAGCTTGGCCGTTGGGACAGCGTCTGAGGAGCAGTACTTC. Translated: CARSLAVGTASEEQYF.